The 26 T cell receptor beta chains presented below share a single source sample, sequenced in a study of blood T cell repertoires in COVID-19. Some clones are missing from TCRdb's copy, which holds only in-frame ones; the method was immunoSEQ multiplex PCR. Of 130,000 to 150,000 clones in the sample, approximately 80% were seen once. The sequenced sample was peripheral blood. These receptors were obtained from a man aged 60 to 75 with active or convalescent COVID-19.

The chain employs TRBV6-5 and TRBJ1-6, with a tentative D call TRBD1 (6 bases). Germline V lookup: CDR1 MNHEY, CDR2 SVGAGI. V was pared by 6 bases and J by 9 bases, with 9 bases between. There are 12 residues in the CDR3. CDR3 in amino acids: CASSPRGSPLHF. DNA for the CDR3: TGTGCCAGCAGCCCCAGGGGTTCACCCCTCCACTTT.

This clone was observed at least ten times. CDR3 residues: CASSHRGLAGEGYEQYF. The CDR3 DNA follows: TGCGCCAGCAGCCACCGTGGACTAGCGGGAGAAGGCTACGAGCAGTACTTC. The rearrangement links TRBV4-1 to TRBJ2-7, with 13 nucleotides matching TRBD2. This CDR3 spans 17 amino acids. V was pared by 3 bases and J by 3 bases, with 8 bases of the junction left unmatched. Germline V CDR1 and CDR2: MGHRA, YSYEKL.

This clone has a single count. The chain has TRBV6-5 and TRBJ2-6, with a tentative D call TRBD1 (5 bases). There are 15 residues in the CDR3. Germline CDR1 and CDR2: MNHEY and SVGAGI. V was shortened by 6 bases and J by 2 bases, with 11 bases between the two germline ends. CDR3: CASSRDSAGANVLTF. DNA for the CDR3: TGTGCCAGCAGCCGCGACAGTGCTGGGGCCAACGTCCTGACTTTC.

The chain uses TRBV2 and TRBJ1-5, with 10 bases fitting TRBD1. This CDR3 has 15 amino acids. V shed 8 bases and J 7 bases; nucleotides not matched to a gene: 11. Looked up from germline, CDR1 is SNHLY and CDR2 is FYNNEI. CDR3: CASRERTGGDQPQHF. CDR3 nucleotide sequence: TGTGCCAGCCGGGAGAGGACAGGGGGGGACCAGCCCCAGCATTTT. Variable domain in full (rest from reference TRBV2 and TRBJ1-5): EPEVTQTPSHQVTQMGQEVILRCVPISNHLYFYWYRQILGQKVEFLVSFYNNEISEKSEIFDDQFSVERPDGSNFTLKIRSTKLEDSAMYFCASRERTGGDQPQHFGDGTRLSIL.

J is TRBJ1-4 and V is TRBV3-1 (or the pseudogene TRBV3-2); 7 bases match TRBD1. Germline V gives CDR1 LGHDT, CDR2 YNNKEL (reference sequence). CDR3 length: 14 amino acids. V shed 4 bases, J shed 8 bases, and the junction held 7 bases outside the gene matches. CDR3 coding DNA: TGTGCCAGCAGCCTGACAGGGCGAGTGGAAAAACTGTTTTTT. This sequence encodes CASSLTGRVEKLFF.

The chain is built from TRBV11-2 and TRBJ1-5; D ambiguous. CDR3 length: 13 residues. V was trimmed by 1 base and J by 7 bases, leaving 8 bases between them. Germline lookup yields CDR1 SGHAT and CDR2 FQNNGV. The CDR3 sequence: CASSLGESQPQHF. As DNA, the CDR3 is TGTGCCAGCAGCTTAGGAGAGTCCCAGCCCCAGCATTTT. Looking up the rest from reference TRBV11-2 and TRBJ1-5 gives the full variable domain: EAGVAQSPRYKIIEKRQSVAFWCNPISGHATLYWYQQILGQGPKLLIQFQNNGVVDDSQLPKDRFSAERLKGVDSTLKIQPAKLEDSAVYLCASSLGESQPQHFGDGTRLSIL.

The chain has TRBV5-4 and TRBJ2-5; 7 bases align to TRBD1. V trimming: 4 bases; J trimming: 1 base; junction bases outside the gene matches: 4. Looked up from germline, CDR1 is SGHNT and CDR2 is YYREEE (reference sequence). The CDR3 loop spans 14 amino acids. CDR3 protein: CASSLGTVQETQYF. The CDR3 DNA follows: TGTGCCAGCAGCCTAGGGACAGTCCAAGAGACCCAGTACTTC.

There are a few counts of this clone. V usage is TRBV29-1 and J usage is TRBJ2-5, with TRBD2 identical over 8 bases. The length of the CDR3 is 15 residues. Trimming cost V 4 bases and J 1 base; bases outside gene matches: 8. Germline V gene lookup returns CDR1 SQVTM and CDR2 ANQGSEA. CDR3 sequence: CSVVGQRGPQETQYF. DNA for the CDR3: TGCAGCGTTGTGGGGCAGCGGGGGCCCCAAGAGACCCAGTACTTC. Supplemented by reference TRBV29-1 and TRBJ2-5, the full variable domain reads SAVISQKPSRDICQRGTSLTIQCQVDSQVTMMFWYRQQPGQSLTLIATANQGSEATYESGFVIDKFPISRPNLTFSTLTVSNMSPEDSSIYLCSVVGQRGPQETQYFGPGTRLLVL.

The J gene is TRBJ2-7, the V gene TRBV7-9; D gene unclear. CDR3 length: 13 residues. V shed 6 bases and J shed 1 base, with 10 bases lying between them. Germline CDR1 and CDR2: SEHNR and FQNEAQ (reference sequence). The CDR3 bases are TGTGCCAGCAGTCCTTCAGGATCCTACGAGCAGTACTTC. This encodes CASSPSGSYEQYF.

The DNA for the CDR3 is TGTGCCAGCTCACCGGAGGGGTTGGGCAATCAGCCCCAGCATTTT. Protein: CASSPEGLGNQPQHF. The chain employs TRBV18 and TRBJ1-5, with a possible D match to TRBD1 (5 bases). Trimming cost V 3 bases and J 2 bases, with 11 bases left between them. CDR1 is KGHSH, CDR2 LQKENI, per germline. The CDR3 is 15 residues long.

This clone was seen only a few times. The V gene is TRBV12-5, the J gene TRBJ1-2; TRBD1 matches 10 bases. CDR3 length: 17 residues. With 3 bases clipped from V and 1 base from J, the junction kept 8 bases outside the gene matches. CDR1 is LGHNT and CDR2 is FRNRAP in the germline V gene. CDR3 region: CASGFGLGTGVNYGYTF. CDR3 nucleotide sequence: TGTGCTAGTGGTTTCGGTTTAGGGACAGGGGTTAACTATGGCTACACCTTC.

This clone was seen a handful of times. This chain uses TRBV7-2 with TRBJ2-6, with 7 bases identical to TRBD1. After removal of 1 base from V and 0 bases from J, the junction contained 9 bases not matched to a gene. The germline gives CDR1 SGHTA, CDR2 FQGNSA. CDR3 size: 19 residues. CDR3 residues: CASSLVGQGVPSGANVLTF. The DNA of the CDR3 is TGTGCCAGCAGCTTAGTCGGCCAGGGGGTGCCCTCTGGGGCCAACGTCCTGACTTTC.

The chain uses TRBV27 and TRBJ2-6; D is possibly TRBD1 (5 bases). Looked up from germline, CDR1 is MNHEY and CDR2 is SMNVEV (reference sequence). V was trimmed by 5 bases and J by 2 bases, leaving 7 bases between them. The CDR3 spans 14 residues. The CDR3 sequence is CASSRTTGANVLTF. As DNA, the CDR3 is TGTGCCAGCAGTCGGACAACTGGGGCCAACGTCCTGACTTTC.

This sequence joins TRBV30 and TRBJ2-5, with D perhaps TRBD1 (5 bases). The germline V gene encodes CDR1 GTSNPN and CDR2 SVGIG (reference sequence). The CDR3 extends over 14 amino acids. The V end was cut by 0 bases, the J end by 4 bases, with 12 bases between. CDR3 nucleotides: TGTGCCTGGAGTGTAATAGGGGCCCCAGAGACCCAGTACTTC. Translation gives CAWSVIGAPETQYF.

V gene TRBV29-1 combines with J gene TRBJ1-1; D is unresolved. CDR3 length: 14 residues. Trimming pared 7 bases from V and 1 base from J, leaving 16 bases between. The germline gives CDR1 SQVTM, CDR2 ANQGSEA. The CDR3 protein is CSGRAGLRNTEAFF. CDR3 nucleotides: TGCAGCGGGCGGGCCGGGTTGAGGAACACTGAAGCTTTCTTT.

J is TRBJ1-4 and V is TRBV2; the match to TRBD1 covers 8 bases. The CDR3 sequence is 15 residues long. V was pared by 4 bases and J by 5 bases, with 6 bases of the junction left unmatched. Germline V gene data show CDR1 as SNHLY and CDR2 as FYNNEI. This CDR3 reads CASSGSTGANEKLFF. CDR3 DNA sequence: TGTGCCAGCAGTGGATCGACAGGGGCCAATGAAAAACTGTTTTTT.

The J gene is TRBJ2-7, the V gene TRBV7-2; D gene uncertain. The CDR3 loop spans 14 amino acids. In germline, CDR1 is SGHTA, CDR2 FQGNSA. Trimming left V 3 bases short and J 6 bases short, with 15 bases between. The CDR3 reads CASSLALVFSEQYF. CDR3 DNA: TGTGCCAGCAGCTTGGCGCTAGTTTTTTCCGAGCAGTACTTC.

The V call is TRBV19, the J call TRBJ1-1; D is uncertain. The length of the CDR3 is 14 residues. V lost 6 bases and J 4 bases, leaving 15 bases between the germline ends. Per the germline V gene, CDR1 is LNHDA and CDR2 is SQIVND (reference sequence). CDR3 in amino acids: CASSSRARGTEAFF. Here the CDR3 DNA reads TGTGCCAGTAGCTCCCGGGCCCGGGGCACTGAAGCTTTCTTT.

This clone has only one observation. Written as DNA, the CDR3 is TGTGCCAGCAGGAGGGCGGGGGATAGCTCCTACGAGCAGTACTTC. Residues: CASRRAGDSSYEQYF. This sequence joins TRBV6-5 and TRBJ2-7; TRBD2 matches 7 bases. The CDR3 runs 15 residues. CDR1 MNHEY and CDR2 SVGAGI come from the germline V gene. V trimming: 6 bases; J trimming: 0 bases; junction bases outside the gene matches: 8.

This clone has just one count. The chain has TRBV14 and TRBJ2-1, with D possibly being TRBD1 (6 bases). V lost 0 bases to trimming and J lost 7 bases, with 13 bases between them. CDR3 length: 15 amino acids. CDR1 and CDR2 from the germline V gene are SGHDN and FVKESK. The CDR3 DNA is TGTGCCAGCAGCCAAGATCCCGCCAGGGGTAATGAGCAGTTCTTC. Residues: CASSQDPARGNEQFF.

The table lists this clone with a few counts. The chain employs TRBV11-1 and TRBJ2-7; D might be TRBD2 (6 bases). V was trimmed by 5 bases and J by 3 bases, leaving 20 bases between them. Germline V gives CDR1 SGHAT, CDR2 FQDESV (reference sequence). This CDR3 has 16 amino acids. This CDR3 is CASSQIGGFAIYEQYF. The CDR3 DNA is TGTGCCAGCAGCCAGATCGGGGGATTCGCGATCTACGAGCAGTACTTC.

The chain links TRBV29-1 to TRBJ2-3; tentatively, D is TRBD1 (5 bases). This CDR3 has 13 residues. V shed 4 bases and J shed 5 bases, with 13 bases lying between them. Germline V gene data show CDR1 as SQVTM and CDR2 as ANQGSEA. Here the CDR3 DNA reads TGCAGCGTTGCGGCCGTGCAGGGAGATACGCAGTATTTT. Translated: CSVAAVQGDTQYF.

The rearrangement joins TRBV5-6 to TRBJ2-3; TRBD1 is a possible D gene (5 bases). Trimming stripped 0 bases from V and 4 bases from J, with 12 bases between. This CDR3 is built from 15 residues. The germline gives CDR1 SGHDT, CDR2 YYEEEE. CDR3 sequence: CASSLAVDRPDTQYF. For the CDR3, the DNA is TGTGCCAGCAGCTTGGCCGTTGACAGACCAGATACGCAGTATTTT.

The chain is built from TRBV10-3 and TRBJ2-1; TRBD1 matches 9 bases. The germline gives CDR1 ENHRY, CDR2 SYGVKD. Losses at the gene ends were 5 bases for V and 6 bases for J; bases not matched to a gene: 8. The length of the CDR3 is 15 residues. The CDR3, as DNA: TGTGCCATCAGTAACCGGGACAGGGTTCTCAATGAGCAGTTCTTC. Translating gives CAISNRDRVLNEQFF.

The V and J genes are TRBV6-5 and TRBJ2-2; TRBD2 is a possible D gene (6 bases). The CDR3 has 12 amino acids. The germline V and J ends were trimmed by 6 bases and 6 bases, with 8 bases remaining between them. The germline V gene has CDR1 MNHEY and CDR2 SVGAGI. The CDR3: CASRTGAGELFF. In DNA, the CDR3 is TGTGCCAGCAGGACGGGGGCCGGGGAGCTGTTTTTT.

In this sample, this clone turned up a few times. V and J are TRBV9 and TRBJ2-2; TRBD1 aligns across 9 bases. The length of the CDR3 is 17 residues. With 3 bases clipped from V and 5 bases from J, the junction kept 11 bases outside the gene matches. Looked up from germline, CDR1 is SGDLS and CDR2 is YYNGEE. The chain's CDR3 is CASSDSPGTGRTGELFF. The CDR3 region has the DNA TGTGCCAGCAGCGATAGTCCCGGGACAGGGCGGACCGGGGAGCTGTTTTTT.